Each of the 9 T cell receptor beta chains below was sequenced from the same sample in a study of blood T cell repertoires in COVID-19. Method: immunoSEQ multiplex PCR; TCRdb's copy keeps in-frame clones and lacks some. The sample yields about 240,000 clones, about four fifths seen once. Sequenced input: peripheral blood. The receptors were sampled from a woman in her 70s with acute or convalescent COVID-19.

The rearrangement uses TRBV27 and TRBJ1-6; D unresolved. CDR1 MNHEY and CDR2 SMNVEV come from the germline V gene (reference sequence). This CDR3 is built from 14 residues. The V gene lost 3 bases and the J gene lost 7 bases, with 10 bases spanning the gap. The CDR3, as DNA: TGTGCCAGCAGTTTGGCGGGCCGGAATTCACCCCTCCACTTT. This encodes CASSLAGRNSPLHF.

This clone was found a few times. Other DNA sequences in the same sample also yield this CDR3. This rearrangement joins TRBV7-9 to TRBJ1-5; D gene ambiguous. This CDR3 has 13 amino acids. Germline V gives CDR1 SEHNR, CDR2 FQNEAQ (reference sequence). V shed 1 base and J shed 7 bases, with 8 bases lying between them. Here the CDR3 DNA reads TGTGCCAGCAGCTTAGATGAGGCCCAGCCCCAGCATTTT. Amino acids: CASSLDEAQPQHF.

The chain combines TRBV6-5 with TRBJ2-7, with 7 bases aligning to TRBD1. V was clipped by 2 bases and J by 6 bases; unmatched bases: 7. Germline lookup yields CDR1 MNHEY and CDR2 SVGAGI. CDR3 length: 14 amino acids. In DNA, the CDR3 is TGTGCCAGCAGTTACGGGCCAGGGGGAAGCGAGCAGTACTTC. Translation: CASSYGPGGSEQYF.

The rearrangement links TRBV4-2 to TRBJ1-2; D is perhaps TRBD1 (6 bases). The V end lost 3 bases, the J end lost 6 bases, and 17 bases lay between the germline ends. Germline V gene lookup returns CDR1 LGHNA and CDR2 YNFKEQ. The CDR3 extends over 15 amino acids. DNA of the CDR3: TGTGCCAGCAGCCAGCCCCTGGCAGGGGCAAATGGCTACACCTTC. Translating it yields CASSQPLAGANGYTF.

This clone was seen a few times. The genes are TRBV4-2 and TRBJ1-2; D perhaps matches TRBD1 (5 bases). CDR1 is LGHNA, CDR2 YNFKEQ, per germline. V lost 0 bases and J lost 7, with 18 bases in between. The CDR3 runs 16 residues. The CDR3: CASSQESGPLLLGYTF. DNA for the CDR3: TGTGCCAGCAGCCAAGAGTCAGGGCCTCTGCTCCTTGGCTACACCTTC.

This rearrangement joins TRBV15 to TRBJ2-5, with a weak D call TRBD2 (7 bases). The CDR3 is 15 residues long. Germline V gives CDR1 LNHNV, CDR2 YYDKDF (reference sequence). The germline V and J ends were trimmed by 3 bases and 4 bases, with 15 bases remaining between them. The CDR3, as DNA: TGTGCCACCAGCAGGGGCCCTGGGGGGGCAGAGACCCAGTACTTC. Translation gives CATSRGPGGAETQYF. Using reference TRBV15 and TRBJ2-5 for the parts outside the CDR3, the full variable domain is DAMVIQNPRYQVTQFGKPVTLSCSQTLNHNVMYWYQQKSSQAPKLLFHYYDKDFNNEADTPDNFQSRRPNTSFCFLDIRSPGLGDTAMYLCATSRGPGGAETQYFGPGTRLLVL.

The V and J genes are TRBV18 and TRBJ2-2, with D uncertain. Germline V gene lookup returns CDR1 KGHSH and CDR2 LQKENI. Trimming removed 2 bases at V and 9 bases at J, with 13 bases between. The CDR3 is 14 amino acids. The CDR3 bases are TGTGCCAGCTCACCAATGGTAGACGACAGGGAGCTGTTTTTT. This encodes CASSPMVDDRELFF.

This chain connects TRBV5-4 to TRBJ1-2; weak D call: TRBD1 (6 bases). The CDR3 contains 15 residues. Trimming pared 5 bases from V and 7 bases from J, leaving 21 bases between. Germline V gene sequence: CDR1 SGHNT, CDR2 YYREEE (reference sequence). CDR3 sequence (DNA): TGTGCCAGCAGAGCCCCAGAACGGGGGGCTGGTGGCTACACCTTC. It translates to CASRAPERGAGGYTF.

The rearrangement links TRBV5-6 to TRBJ2-2; D possibly corresponds to TRBD2 (6 bases). The germline V gene encodes CDR1 SGHDT and CDR2 YYEEEE. The CDR3 runs 18 residues. Trimming removed 0 bases at V and 5 bases at J, with 20 bases between. CDR3 in amino acids: CASSLDRLGGELTGELFF. The CDR3 DNA reads TGTGCCAGCAGCTTGGACAGGCTGGGCGGGGAGTTGACCGGGGAGCTGTTTTTT.